This is a list of T cell receptor beta chains from one sample in a study of blood T cell repertoires in COVID-19. Measured with immunoSEQ multiplex PCR; TCRdb has only the in-frame clones, and not every one. The table lists 190,000 or so clones, 70% to 85% of them singletons. Sequencing input: peripheral blood. The receptors shown here come from a human donor with acute or convalescent COVID-19. The donor label of this sample is uncertain. The CDR3 runs from the conserved cysteine through the conserved F or W. A D gene is named only where the DNA matches it firmly. Clone size is shown for a subset of rows, as once, few, many or a class of expanded clone.

v_call: TRBV3-1/TRBV3-2; j_call: TRBJ1-1; d_call: TRBD1; clone_size: .; cdr3_nt: TGTGCCAGCAGCCTCCAGGGGGCGGACACTGAAGCTTTCTTT; cdr3_aa: CASSLQGADTEAFF
v_call: TRBV24-1; j_call: TRBJ1-5; d_call: TRBD1; clone_size: .; cdr3_nt: TGTGCCACGCAGGGGGCGCAGAGCAATCAGCCCCAGCATTTT; cdr3_aa: CATQGAQSNQPQHF
v_call: TRBV19; j_call: TRBJ1-5; d_call: .; clone_size: .; cdr3_nt: TGTGCCAGTAGTATAGAGCGGAAGCCCCAGCATTTT; cdr3_aa: CASSIERKPQHF
v_call: TRBV5-8; j_call: TRBJ2-1; d_call: TRBD2; clone_size: .; cdr3_nt: TGTGCCAGCAGCTTGGCGACTAGCGGGAAGTCGAGCTCCTACAATGAGCAGTTCTTC; cdr3_aa: CASSLATSGKSSSYNEQFF
v_call: TRBV3-1/TRBV3-2; j_call: TRBJ1-2; d_call: .; clone_size: .; cdr3_nt: TGTGCCAGCAGCCCGACATCCACCCTGCGTATCTATGGCTACACCTTC; cdr3_aa: CASSPTSTLRIYGYTF
v_call: TRBV19; j_call: TRBJ2-2; d_call: .; clone_size: .; cdr3_nt: TGTGCCAGTAGTATTGGTAGGGGAAGCACCGGGGAGCTGTTTTTT; cdr3_aa: CASSIGRGSTGELFF
v_call: TRBV29-1; j_call: TRBJ2-3; d_call: TRBD1; clone_size: .; cdr3_nt: TGCAGCGTTGAGAGGGGACAGGGGACCCGCACAGATACGCAGTATTTT; cdr3_aa: CSVERGQGTRTDTQYF
v_call: TRBV7-9; j_call: TRBJ2-1; d_call: TRBD2; clone_size: .; cdr3_nt: TGTGCCAGCAGCTTAGGATCCGTTAGCGGGAGAACTGAGCAGTTCTTC; cdr3_aa: CASSLGSVSGRTEQFF
v_call: TRBV6-5; j_call: TRBJ2-1; d_call: .; clone_size: .; cdr3_nt: TGTGCCAGCAGTTTGGACAGATTCAATGAGCAGTTCTTC; cdr3_aa: CASSLDRFNEQFF
v_call: TRBV7-8; j_call: TRBJ2-1; d_call: TRBD2; clone_size: .; cdr3_nt: TGTGCCAGCAGCTCTACCGGGACTAGAGGGCACAATGAGCAGTTCTTC; cdr3_aa: CASSSTGTRGHNEQFF
v_call: TRBV19; j_call: TRBJ2-5; d_call: TRBD1; clone_size: .; cdr3_nt: TGTGCCAGTAGTTTGACAGGGATCCCAGAGACCCAGTACTTC; cdr3_aa: CASSLTGIPETQYF
v_call: TRBV25-1; j_call: TRBJ1-2; d_call: TRBD1; clone_size: .; cdr3_nt: TGTGCCAGCAGTCGAGTAGGACAGGGGGGTGGCTACACCTTC; cdr3_aa: CASSRVGQGGGYTF
v_call: TRBV28; j_call: TRBJ1-2; d_call: TRBD1; clone_size: .; cdr3_nt: TGTGCCAGCAGTCGCGGGACAGGGGCGTTCACCTTC; cdr3_aa: CASSRGTGAFTF
v_call: TRBV5-5; j_call: TRBJ2-3; d_call: .; clone_size: once; cdr3_nt: TGTGCCAGCAGCCCGGAGGGTAGCAGACTCACAGATACGCAGTATTTT; cdr3_aa: CASSPEGSRLTDTQYF
v_call: TRBV7-2; j_call: TRBJ2-1; d_call: TRBD2; clone_size: .; cdr3_nt: TGTGCCAGCAGCTCTCAAGCGGGAGAGGGGTCCTACAATGAGCAGTTCTTC; cdr3_aa: CASSSQAGEGSYNEQFF
v_call: TRBV5-1; j_call: TRBJ1-2; d_call: .; clone_size: .; cdr3_nt: TGCGCCAGCAGCTTGGCCACAGGGTTCGGTGGCTACACCTTC; cdr3_aa: CASSLATGFGGYTF
v_call: TRBV29-1; j_call: TRBJ1-4; d_call: TRBD1; clone_size: .; cdr3_nt: TGCAGCGTTGGGACAGGGGGCGGAGGTGAAAAACTGTTTTTT; cdr3_aa: CSVGTGGGGEKLFF
v_call: TRBV11-3; j_call: TRBJ2-1; d_call: TRBD2; clone_size: .; cdr3_nt: TGTGCCAGCAGCATCCGGACTAGCGGTCTCTACAATGAGCAGTTCTTC; cdr3_aa: CASSIRTSGLYNEQFF